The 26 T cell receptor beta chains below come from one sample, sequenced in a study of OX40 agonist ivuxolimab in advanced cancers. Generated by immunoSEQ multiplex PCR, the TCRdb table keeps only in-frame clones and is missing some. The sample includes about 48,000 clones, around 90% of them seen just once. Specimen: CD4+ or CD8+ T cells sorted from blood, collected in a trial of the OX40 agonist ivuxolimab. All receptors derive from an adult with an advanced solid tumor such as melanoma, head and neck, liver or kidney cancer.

CDR3 in DNA: TGTGCCAGCAGTCACGGGGGGGCATGGTATGGCTACACCTTC. Amino acid sequence: CASSHGGAWYGYTF. The V gene is TRBV6-5, the J gene TRBJ1-2; TRBD1 might be the D (6 bases). The length of the CDR3 is 14 residues. Germline CDR1 is MNHEY and CDR2 is SVGAGI. Trimming stripped 5 bases from V and 5 bases from J, with 15 bases between.

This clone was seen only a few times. Here the CDR3 reads CASSPTTGGEQFF. The CDR3 DNA is TGTGCCAGCAGCCCAACGACGGGGGGGGAACAGTTCTTC. The chain combines TRBV5-4 with TRBJ2-1; 8 bases are shared with TRBD2. Germline-derived CDR1 and CDR2 are SGHNT and YYREEE (reference sequence). Germline trimming cut 4 bases from V and 13 bases from J; bases unmatched to any gene: 10. The CDR3 extends over 13 amino acids.

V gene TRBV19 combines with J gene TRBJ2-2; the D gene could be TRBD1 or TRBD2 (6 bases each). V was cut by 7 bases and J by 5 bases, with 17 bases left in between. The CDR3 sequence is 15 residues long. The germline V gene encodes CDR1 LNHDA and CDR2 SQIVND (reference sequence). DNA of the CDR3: TGTGCCAGTACCGATGGAGGGGGTGTTACCGGGGAGCTGTTTTTT. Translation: CASTDGGGVTGELFF. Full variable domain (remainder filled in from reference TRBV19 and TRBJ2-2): DGGITQSPKYLFRKEGQNVTLSCEQNLNHDAMYWYRQDPGQGLRLIYYSQIVNDFQKGDIAEGYSVSREKKESFPLTVTSAQKNPTAFYLCASTDGGGVTGELFFGEGSRLTVL.

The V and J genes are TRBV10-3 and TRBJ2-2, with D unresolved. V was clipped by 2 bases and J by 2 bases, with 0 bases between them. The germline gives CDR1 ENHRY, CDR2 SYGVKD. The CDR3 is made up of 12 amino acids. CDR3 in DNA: TGTGCCATCAGTGAGAACACCGGGGAGCTGTTTTTT. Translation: CAISENTGELFF.

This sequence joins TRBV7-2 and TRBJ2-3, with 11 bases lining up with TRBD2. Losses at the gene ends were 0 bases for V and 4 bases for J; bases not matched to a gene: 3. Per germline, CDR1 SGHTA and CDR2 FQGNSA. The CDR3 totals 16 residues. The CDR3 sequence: CASSLAGTSGPDTQYF. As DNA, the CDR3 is TGTGCCAGCAGCTTAGCGGGGACTAGCGGACCAGATACGCAGTATTTT.

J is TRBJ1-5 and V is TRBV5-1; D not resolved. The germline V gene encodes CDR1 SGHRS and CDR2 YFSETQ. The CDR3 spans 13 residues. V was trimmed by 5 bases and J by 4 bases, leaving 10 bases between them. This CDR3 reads CASSSGSNQPQHF. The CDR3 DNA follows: TGCGCCAGCAGTTCGGGTTCTAATCAGCCCCAGCATTTT.

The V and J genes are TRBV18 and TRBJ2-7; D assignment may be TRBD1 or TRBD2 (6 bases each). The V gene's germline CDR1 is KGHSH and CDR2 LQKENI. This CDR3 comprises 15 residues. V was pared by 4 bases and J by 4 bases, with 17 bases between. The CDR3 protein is CASSRTTGAGYEQYF. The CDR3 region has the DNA TGTGCCAGCTCACGGACCACGGGGGCTGGGTACGAGCAGTACTTC.

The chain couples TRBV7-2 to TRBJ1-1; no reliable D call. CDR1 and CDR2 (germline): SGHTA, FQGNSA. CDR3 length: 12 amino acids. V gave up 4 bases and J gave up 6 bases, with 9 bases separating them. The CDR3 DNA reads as TGTGCCAGCAGCTCCCCCTTCCCTGAAGCTTTCTTT. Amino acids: CASSSPFPEAFF.

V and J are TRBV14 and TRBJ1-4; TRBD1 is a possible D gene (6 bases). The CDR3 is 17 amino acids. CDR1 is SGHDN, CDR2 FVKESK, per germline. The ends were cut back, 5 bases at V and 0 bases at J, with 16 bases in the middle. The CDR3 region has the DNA TGTGCCAGCAGCTACAGGGTAGGGAGAACAACTAATGAAAAACTGTTTTTT. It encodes CASSYRVGRTTNEKLFF.

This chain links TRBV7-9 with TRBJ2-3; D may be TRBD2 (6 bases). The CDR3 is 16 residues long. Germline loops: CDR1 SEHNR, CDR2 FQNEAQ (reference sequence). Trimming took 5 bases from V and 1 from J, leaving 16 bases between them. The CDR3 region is CASSRRVGSGTDTQYF. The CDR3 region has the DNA TGTGCCAGCAGCAGGAGGGTGGGTTCGGGCACAGATACGCAGTATTTT.

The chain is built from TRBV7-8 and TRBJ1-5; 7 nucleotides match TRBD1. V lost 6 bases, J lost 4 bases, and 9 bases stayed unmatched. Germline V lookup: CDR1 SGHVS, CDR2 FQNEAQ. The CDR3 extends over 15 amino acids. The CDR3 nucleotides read TGTGCCAGCAGGGCCGGTAGGGGGCGAAATCAGCCCCAGCATTTT. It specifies CASRAGRGRNQPQHF.

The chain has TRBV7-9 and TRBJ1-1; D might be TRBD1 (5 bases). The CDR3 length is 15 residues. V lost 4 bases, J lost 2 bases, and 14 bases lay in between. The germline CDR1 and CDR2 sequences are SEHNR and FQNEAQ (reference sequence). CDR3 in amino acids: CASSSPAGGNTEAFF. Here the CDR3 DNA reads TGTGCCAGCAGCTCCCCGGCCGGGGGAAACACTGAAGCTTTCTTT. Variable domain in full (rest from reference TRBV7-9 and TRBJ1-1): DTGVSQNPRHKITKRGQNVTFRCDPISEHNRLYWYRQTLGQGPEFLTYFQNEAQLEKSRLLSDRFSAERPKGSFSTLEIQRTEQGDSAMYLCASSSPAGGNTEAFFGQGTRLTVV.

CDR3 protein: CASSQPGTDGGGYTF. CDR3 nucleotide sequence: TGTGCCAGCAGCCAACCCGGGACGGATGGAGGTGGCTACACCTTC. V usage is TRBV4-2 and J usage is TRBJ1-2; possible D gene TRBD1, 5 bases. Germline V gives CDR1 LGHNA, CDR2 YNFKEQ. The CDR3 extends over 15 amino acids. Trimming removed 2 bases from V and 7 bases from J, with 17 bases in between.

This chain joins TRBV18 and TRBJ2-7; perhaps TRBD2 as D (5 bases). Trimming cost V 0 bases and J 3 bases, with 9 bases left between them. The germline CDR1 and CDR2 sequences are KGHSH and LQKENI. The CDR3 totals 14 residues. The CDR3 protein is CASSPPSGNYEQYF. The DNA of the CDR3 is TGTGCCAGCTCACCACCGTCCGGGAACTACGAGCAGTACTTC.

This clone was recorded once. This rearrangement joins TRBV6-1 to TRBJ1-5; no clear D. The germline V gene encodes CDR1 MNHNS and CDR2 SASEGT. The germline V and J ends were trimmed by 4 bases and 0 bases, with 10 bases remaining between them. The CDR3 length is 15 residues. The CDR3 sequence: CASSGTQVSNQPQHF. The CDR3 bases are TGTGCCAGCAGTGGTACTCAGGTTAGCAATCAGCCCCAGCATTTT.

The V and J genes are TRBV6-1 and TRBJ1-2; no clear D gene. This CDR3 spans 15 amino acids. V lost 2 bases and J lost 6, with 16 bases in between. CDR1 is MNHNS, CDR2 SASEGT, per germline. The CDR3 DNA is TGTGCCAGCAGTGAAAACCCCTGGATTTCAGATGGCTACACCTTC. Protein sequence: CASSENPWISDGYTF.

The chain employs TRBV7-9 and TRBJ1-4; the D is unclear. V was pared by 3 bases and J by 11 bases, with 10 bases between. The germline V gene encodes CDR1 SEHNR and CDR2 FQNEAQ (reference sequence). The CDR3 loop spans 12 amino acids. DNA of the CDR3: TGTGCCAGCAGCTTTACCCCCGACAAACTGTTTTTT. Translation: CASSFTPDKLFF. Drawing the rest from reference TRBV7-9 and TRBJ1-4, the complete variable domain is DTGVSQNPRHKITKRGQNVTFRCDPISEHNRLYWYRQTLGQGPEFLTYFQNEAQLEKSRLLSDRFSAERPKGSFSTLEIQRTEQGDSAMYLCASSFTPDKLFFGSGTQLSVL.

CDR3 sequence: CASTGQSLRPQHF. CDR3 DNA: TGTGCCAGTACGGGACAGTCTCTTAGGCCCCAGCATTTT. The chain employs TRBV19 and TRBJ1-5, with 7 bases that match TRBD1. Germline-derived CDR1 and CDR2 are LNHDA and SQIVND (reference sequence). This CDR3 spans 13 amino acids. The V and J ends lost 7 bases and 9 bases, in that order; junction bases with no gene match: 9.

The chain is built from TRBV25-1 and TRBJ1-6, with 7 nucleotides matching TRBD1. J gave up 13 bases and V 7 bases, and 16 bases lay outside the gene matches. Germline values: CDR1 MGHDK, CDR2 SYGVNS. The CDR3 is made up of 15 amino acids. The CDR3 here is CASTPLRDSVAPLHF. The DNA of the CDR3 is TGTGCCAGCACCCCCCTCCGGGACAGCGTAGCTCCCCTCCACTTT.

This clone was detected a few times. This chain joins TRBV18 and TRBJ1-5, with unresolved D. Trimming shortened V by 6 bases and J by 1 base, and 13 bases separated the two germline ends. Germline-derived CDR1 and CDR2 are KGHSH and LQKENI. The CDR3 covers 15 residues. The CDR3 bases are TGTGCCAGCTCGGGTGGGGAGAGGAGCAATCAGCCCCAGCATTTT. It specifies CASSGGERSNQPQHF.

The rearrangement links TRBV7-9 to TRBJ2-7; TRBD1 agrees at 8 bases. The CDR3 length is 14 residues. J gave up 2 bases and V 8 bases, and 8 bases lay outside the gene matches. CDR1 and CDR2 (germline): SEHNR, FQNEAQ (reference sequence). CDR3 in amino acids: CASGPTGEPYEQYF. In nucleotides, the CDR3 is TGTGCCAGCGGACCGACAGGGGAGCCCTACGAGCAGTACTTC.

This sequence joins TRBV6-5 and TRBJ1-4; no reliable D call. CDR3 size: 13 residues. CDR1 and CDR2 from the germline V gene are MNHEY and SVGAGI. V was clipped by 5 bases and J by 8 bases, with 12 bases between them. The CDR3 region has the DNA TGTGCCAGCAGTCCTGTCCTGAGGGAAAAACTGTTTTTT. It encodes CASSPVLREKLFF.

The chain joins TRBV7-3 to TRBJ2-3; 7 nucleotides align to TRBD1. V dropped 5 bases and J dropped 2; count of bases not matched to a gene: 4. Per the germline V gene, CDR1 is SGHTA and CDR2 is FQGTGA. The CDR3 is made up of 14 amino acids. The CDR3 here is CASSKGQSTDTQYF. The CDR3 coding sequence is TGTGCCAGCAGCAAGGGACAGTCCACAGATACGCAGTATTTT.

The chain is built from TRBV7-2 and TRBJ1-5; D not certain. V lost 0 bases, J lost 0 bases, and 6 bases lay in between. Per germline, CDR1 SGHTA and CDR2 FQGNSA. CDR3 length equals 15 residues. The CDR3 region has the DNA TGTGCCAGCAGCTTAGCAGGATATAGCAATCAGCCCCAGCATTTT. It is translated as CASSLAGYSNQPQHF.

CDR3 sequence (DNA): TGTGCCAGCAGTTACCGCAGAATGAACACTGAAGCTTTCTTT. Translated, it gives CASSYRRMNTEAFF. This chain links TRBV6-5 with TRBJ1-1; D gene unclear. The V end lost 2 bases, the J end lost 0 bases, and 7 bases lay between the germline ends. The CDR3 is made up of 14 amino acids. CDR1 and CDR2 (germline): MNHEY, SVGAGI.

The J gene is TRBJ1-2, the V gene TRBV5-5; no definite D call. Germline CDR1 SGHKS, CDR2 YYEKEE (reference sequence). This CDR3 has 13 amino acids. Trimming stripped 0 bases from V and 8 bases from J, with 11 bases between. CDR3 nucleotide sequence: TGTGCCAGCAGCTTGGACCCGGATACCGGCTACACCTTC. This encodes CASSLDPDTGYTF. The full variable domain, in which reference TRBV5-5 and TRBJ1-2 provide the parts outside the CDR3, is DAGVTQSPTHLIKTRGQQVTLRCSPISGHKSVSWYQQVLGQGPQFIFQYYEKEERGRGNFPDRFSARQFPNYSSELNVNALLLGDSALYLCASSLDPDTGYTFGSGTRLTVV.